This T cell receptor (beta chain) was recorded in a study of T cell repertoires in cytomegalovirus infection. Study background: Newly reported HLA-C-restricted and thoroughly characterized HLA-B-restricted CMV epitopes were employed. Signatures in public TCR beta sequences pointed to both CMV infection and matching HLA type.

The V and J ends lost 4 bases and 15 bases respectively, with 22 bases between them. The CDR3 has 14 amino acids. Germline CDR1 reads MGHRA; CDR2 reads YSYEKL. This clonotype has just a few counts. Its antigen is currently unknown. MiXCR, run by TCRdb on the reads, gives a single entry per CDR3 protein. The repertoire consists of approximately 390,000 distinct CDR3 sequences, with about 35% occurring once and the leading ten covering roughly 13%. The chain couples TRBV4-1 to TRBJ2-1, with a weak D call TRBD2 (6 bases). The sample was cultured PBMCs, taken from culture after CMV antigen stimulation. The receptor was derived from a human donor in good health (CMV status not recorded). Some clones in this sample may be carry-over from other donors' samples. CDR3 protein: CASSRLLAAGFRFF. The CDR3 DNA reads as TGCGCCAGCAGCCGCCTCTTGGCCGCGGGATTTCGGTTCTTC.